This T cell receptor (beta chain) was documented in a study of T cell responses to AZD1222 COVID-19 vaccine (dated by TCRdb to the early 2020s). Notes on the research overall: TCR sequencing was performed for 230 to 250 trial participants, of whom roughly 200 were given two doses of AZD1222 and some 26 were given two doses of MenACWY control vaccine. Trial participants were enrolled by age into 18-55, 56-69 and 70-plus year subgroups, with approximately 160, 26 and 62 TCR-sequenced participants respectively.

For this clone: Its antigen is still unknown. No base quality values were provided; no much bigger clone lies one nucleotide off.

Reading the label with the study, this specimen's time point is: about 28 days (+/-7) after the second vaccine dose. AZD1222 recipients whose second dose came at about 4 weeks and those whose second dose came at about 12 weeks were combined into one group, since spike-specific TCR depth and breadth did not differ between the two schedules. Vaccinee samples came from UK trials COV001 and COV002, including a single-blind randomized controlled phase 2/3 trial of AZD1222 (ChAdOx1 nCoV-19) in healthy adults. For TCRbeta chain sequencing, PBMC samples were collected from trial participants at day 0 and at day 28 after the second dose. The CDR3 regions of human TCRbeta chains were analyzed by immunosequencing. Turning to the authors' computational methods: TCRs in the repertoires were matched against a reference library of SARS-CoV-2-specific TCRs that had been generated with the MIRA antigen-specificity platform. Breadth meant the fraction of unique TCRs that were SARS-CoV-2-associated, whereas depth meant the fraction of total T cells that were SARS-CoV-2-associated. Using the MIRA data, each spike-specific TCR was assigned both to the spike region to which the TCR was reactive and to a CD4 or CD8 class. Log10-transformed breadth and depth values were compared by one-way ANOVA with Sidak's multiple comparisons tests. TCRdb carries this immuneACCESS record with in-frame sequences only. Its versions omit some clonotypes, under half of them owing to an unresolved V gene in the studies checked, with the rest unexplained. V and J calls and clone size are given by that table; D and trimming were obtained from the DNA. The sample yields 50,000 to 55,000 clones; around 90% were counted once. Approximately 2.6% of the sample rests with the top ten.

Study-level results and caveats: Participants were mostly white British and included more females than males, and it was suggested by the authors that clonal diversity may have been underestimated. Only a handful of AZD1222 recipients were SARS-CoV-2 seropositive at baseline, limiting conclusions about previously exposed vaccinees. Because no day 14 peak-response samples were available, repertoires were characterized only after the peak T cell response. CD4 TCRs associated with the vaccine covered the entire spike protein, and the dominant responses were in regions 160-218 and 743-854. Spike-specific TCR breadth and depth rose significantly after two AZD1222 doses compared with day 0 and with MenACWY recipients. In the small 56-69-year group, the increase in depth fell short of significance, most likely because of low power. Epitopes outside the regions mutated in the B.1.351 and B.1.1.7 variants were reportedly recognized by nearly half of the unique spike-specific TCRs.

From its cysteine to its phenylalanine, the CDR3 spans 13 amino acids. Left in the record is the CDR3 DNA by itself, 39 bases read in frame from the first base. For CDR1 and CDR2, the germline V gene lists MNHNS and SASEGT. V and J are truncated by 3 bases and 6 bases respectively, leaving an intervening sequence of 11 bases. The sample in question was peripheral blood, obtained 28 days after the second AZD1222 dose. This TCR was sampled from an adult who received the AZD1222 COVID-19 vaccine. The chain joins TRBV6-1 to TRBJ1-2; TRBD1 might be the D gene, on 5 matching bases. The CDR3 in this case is CASSETVTDGYTF. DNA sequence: TGTGCCAGCAGTGAGACAGTTACGGATGGCTACACCTTC.